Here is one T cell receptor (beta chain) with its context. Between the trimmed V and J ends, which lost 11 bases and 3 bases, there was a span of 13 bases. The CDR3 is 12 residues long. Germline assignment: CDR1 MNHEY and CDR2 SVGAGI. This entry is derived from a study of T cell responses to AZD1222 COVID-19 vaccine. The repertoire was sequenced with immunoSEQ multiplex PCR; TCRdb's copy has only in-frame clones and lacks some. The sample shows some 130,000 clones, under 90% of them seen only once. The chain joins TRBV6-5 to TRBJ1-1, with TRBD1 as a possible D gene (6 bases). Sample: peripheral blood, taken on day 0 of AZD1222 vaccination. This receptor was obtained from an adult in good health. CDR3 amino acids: CAASDRDTEAFF. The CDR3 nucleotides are TGTGCCGCTTCGGACAGAGACACTGAAGCTTTCTTT.